The subject of this entry is one TCR beta chain. Original handling: Estimates of nucleated cell counts were drawn from the amplification of reference gene primers. Clones were sequenced by immunoSEQ multiplex PCR, and TCRdb holds only the in-frame ones, with some missing. The V and J calls and the clone size are those of that table, but D and trimming were determined from the DNA. Seen here are roughly 380,000 clones, more than 70% observed once, and the top ten hold approximately 4.1%. V was pared by 7 bases and J by 4 bases, with 10 bases of the junction left unmatched. Germline-derived CDR1 and CDR2 are MNHEY and SVGAGI. CDR3 length equals 15 residues. The data were obtained in a study of blood T cell repertoires in COVID-19. Study at large: The origin of the acute and convalescent COVID-19 samples was the United States, Italy and Spain. The cDNA or gDNA used as material had been derived from T cells, B-cell-depleted T cells, or PBMCs.

Those enrolled in Seattle joined during active infection and were followed longitudinally afterward. The sample comprised peripheral blood. The chain couples TRBV6-5 to TRBJ2-7; 10 bases are shared with TRBD2. This TCR was recovered from a woman between 55 and 75 years old with COVID-19, enrolled during active disease. The CDR3: CASTQRSSGGYEQYF. The DNA of the CDR3 is TGTGCCAGCACCCAAAGGTCTAGCGGGGGTTACGAGCAGTACTTC.